Here is one TCR beta chain with its context. Its antigen is undetermined. The source of the sample is a study of T cell responses to AZD1222 COVID-19 vaccine. Notes on the study in general: Only 5 or 6 individuals given AZD1222 were seropositive at baseline.

The repertoire was sequenced with immunoSEQ multiplex PCR; TCRdb's copy has only in-frame clones and lacks some. The sample has about 170,000 clones, around 89% seen once; the top ten hold 6.5% to 8.5%. The CDR3 consists of 17 residues. V was clipped by 0 bases and J by 2 bases, with 17 bases between them. The V gene's germline CDR1 is SGHDT and CDR2 YYEEEE. The rearrangement links TRBV5-6 to TRBJ2-5; TRBD1 might be the D (6 bases). The sample consisted of peripheral blood, taken on day 0 of AZD1222 vaccination. The receptor's source is an adult in good health. The CDR3 is CASSLGSVTGWQETQYF. In DNA, the CDR3 is TGTGCCAGCAGCTTGGGGTCCGTGACAGGCTGGCAAGAGACCCAGTACTTC.